What follows describes a single TCR beta chain. This clone was observed a handful of times. No antigen is known for it. No clone much larger than this one lies a single base away; base qualities are absent. The sample's time point label, decoded: cycle 2 day 1 (C2D1) of nivolumab. All trial patients had relapsed after autologous stem cell transplantation, with cohorts A, B and C differing in prior brentuximab vedotin exposure. The trial cohort was composed of 55 to 65 patients with relapsed/refractory classical Hodgkin lymphoma, for whom complete response, partial response or progressive disease was recorded as best overall response. In the multi-cohort phase II CheckMate 205 trial, trial patients received single-agent nivolumab. An independent review committee assessed best overall response by applying the 2007 International Working Group response criteria. Trial PBMCs were collected immediately before nivolumab initiation (C1D1) and during therapy at cycle 2 day 1 and cycle 4 day 1. Peripheral blood was collected in 8 mL Vacutainer Cell Preparation Tubes, from which PBMCs were isolated by centrifugation and then cryopreserved.

The record originates from a study of PD-1 blockade in classical Hodgkin lymphoma (TCRdb year 2020). Background for the entire study: Nivolumab dosing was 3 mg/kg intravenously every 2 weeks, continuing until either disease progression or unacceptable toxicity. To define a peripheral blood immune signature of response to PD-1 blockade in classical Hodgkin lymphoma, the study combined TCR beta sequencing with CyTOF. The investigation overall reported the following: A significant rise by C4D1 was seen in CD4+ but not CD8+ TCR diversity (p=0.0027 vs p=0.16), with the rise being most apparent in complete responders (p=0.02). Trial patients with a complete response had baseline diversity similar to that of newly diagnosed patients, while partial responders and progressors had significantly lower diversity. Only a single clinical trial cohort was studied, and what caused the repertoire differences, possibly disease activity or prior therapy, remained undefined. Lower diversity was seen in patients whose nivolumab began less than 1 year after ASCT, and these patients were left out of later analyses so that immune reconstitution would not confound the results. Newly diagnosed patients were reported to have lower baseline TCR diversity than healthy donors, and relapsed/refractory patients were reported to have lower baseline TCR diversity still.

Genomic DNA was isolated using the Qiagen DNeasy kit from unsorted PBMCs as well as from negatively selected CD4+ and CD8+ fractions. Using primers that anneal to V and J segments, immunoSEQ multiplex PCR amplified the TCR beta CDR3 regions. A synthetic immune receptor repertoire was used to minimize amplification bias, and remaining bias was computationally removed after sequencing. Per the original workflow: Repertoire diversity was quantified as the Shannon entropy index using custom Python scripts. Unsorted, CD4+ and CD8+ repertoires were analyzed separately, except for combined analyses in which CD4+ and CD8+ sequences were merged in silico. Clonal expansion was defined as a frequency increase of at least 2-fold after treatment compared with C1D1, and clones undetected at baseline were assigned a pseudocount of 0.5. Singleton clones were defined as clones with 0 or 1 copy at C1D1, and non-singleton clones were defined as clones with 2 or more copies. By matching protein sequences in sorted samples from the same patient, clones expanded in unsorted samples were annotated as CD4+, CD8+ or unknown. Wilcoxon tests were applied to paired samples to test diversity changes from C1D1 to C4D1. TCRdb stores this immuneACCESS table with in-frame sequences only. Part of the clones is absent; in the studies checked, under half of the shortfall reflects unresolved V genes, and no reason is known for the rest. The D gene and trimming were derived from the DNA, and the V and J assignments and clone size from that table. In all, the sample holds about 40,000 clones, and approximately 86% of those were seen once. The ten largest make up around 7.7% of the sample.

From a lookup of the germline V gene, CDR1 and CDR2 are SGHDT and YYEEEE. From the cysteine up to the phenylalanine, the CDR3 has a length of 14 residues. This entry keeps only the CDR3 DNA: 42 bases, framed from base 1. V was cut back by 0 bases and J by 7 bases, leaving a gap of 11 bases between them. The sequence is built from TRBV5-6 and TRBJ2-4; the D gene cannot be named for sure. The input for sequencing was peripheral blood mononuclear cells (PBMCs), taken before the second cycle of nivolumab. The sequence came from a human donor with classical Hodgkin lymphoma. The nucleotide sequence reads TGTGCCAGCAGCTTGGCAGTCGGGCCGAACATTCAGTACTTC. Its amino acids are CASSLAVGPNIQYF. Outside the CDR3, residues come from the reference TRBV5-6 and TRBJ2-4 proteins, so the full variable domain is: DAGVTQSPTHLIKTRGQQVTLRCSPKSGHDTVSWYQQALGQGPQFIFQYYEEEERQRGNFPDRFSGHQFPNYSSELNVNALLLGDSALYLCASSLAVGPNIQYFGAGTRLSVL.